The table lists the clone carrying this TCR beta chain with a few counts. This sample is drawn from a study of blood T cell repertoires in COVID-19. The V gene end was trimmed by 0 bases and the J gene end by 2 bases; junction bases not matched to a gene: 7. CDR1 SGHRS and CDR2 YFSETQ come from the germline V gene. The CDR3 spans 17 residues. How the authors handled the data: Nucleated cell number was recorded as an estimate derived from reference gene primer amplification. Only in-frame clones appear in the TCRdb table, and some are missing; sequencing was by immunoSEQ multiplex PCR. From that table come the V and J calls and clone size; the DNA was used to work out D and trimming. Of roughly 170,000 clones listed, about four fifths are singletons.

The chain couples TRBV5-1 to TRBJ2-1; 8 bases are shared with TRBD2. This TCR was sampled from a woman aged 55-70 years with COVID-19, enrolled during active disease. The sequenced sample consisted of peripheral blood. CDR3 loop: CASSLVLSGDAYNEQFF. Here the CDR3 DNA reads TGCGCCAGCAGCTTGGTCCTTAGCGGGGACGCCTACAATGAGCAGTTCTTC.